Listed here are 19 T cell receptor beta chains from one sample, sequenced in a study of blood T cell repertoires in COVID-19. Profiling relied on immunoSEQ multiplex PCR, and the TCRdb table lists in-frame clones only, not all of them. In the table there are approximately 140,000 clones, roughly 90% of which are singletons. Sequenced sample: PBMCs or T cells enriched from blood (not recorded which). The origin of the receptors is a woman aged 40 to 50 who had been exposed to COVID-19.

This sequence joins TRBV3-1 (or the pseudogene TRBV3-2) and TRBJ1-3, with D unclear. V lost 0 bases to trimming and J lost 0 bases, with 6 bases between them. The CDR3 totals 15 residues. Germline lookup yields CDR1 LGHDT and CDR2 YNNKEL (reference sequence). The CDR3 protein is CASSQDWSSGNTIYF. The CDR3 DNA sequence: TGTGCCAGCAGCCAAGACTGGAGCTCTGGAAACACCATATATTTT.

The chain employs TRBV19 and TRBJ1-2, with D possibly being TRBD1 (5 bases). CDR3 length: 13 residues. The V gene's germline CDR1 is LNHDA and CDR2 SQIVND (reference sequence). V dropped 11 bases and J dropped 2 bases, with 15 bases sitting between them. CDR3 bases: TGTGCCGTTCGGTCGGGGGGAAACTATGGCTACACCTTC. Amino acid sequence: CAVRSGGNYGYTF.

This clone showed up just a few times. The chain is built from TRBV18 and TRBJ2-5; TRBD1 is a possible D gene (5 bases). The germline CDR1 and CDR2 sequences are KGHSH and LQKENI. Trimming left V 1 base short and J 1 base short, with 7 bases between. The CDR3 extends over 14 amino acids. The CDR3 region has the DNA TGTGCCAGCTCACCACAGGGGCCCCAAGAGACCCAGTACTTC. This translates into CASSPQGPQETQYF.

This clone has just one count. This sequence joins TRBV6-5 and TRBJ1-1; unclear D gene. This CDR3 contains 13 residues. CDR1 and CDR2 from the germline V gene are MNHEY and SVGAGI. V lost 1 base and J 2 bases, leaving 5 bases between the germline ends. The CDR3 loop reads CASSYLANTEAFF. In DNA, the CDR3 is TGTGCCAGCAGTTACTTGGCTAACACTGAAGCTTTCTTT.

The V gene is TRBV18, the J gene TRBJ2-2; 7 bases align to TRBD1. Germline CDR1 and CDR2: KGHSH and LQKENI. J gave up 1 base and V 4 bases, and 3 bases lay outside the gene matches. The CDR3 length is 15 residues. In nucleotides, the CDR3 is TGTGCCAGCTCACGGGGACAGATGAACACCGGGGAGCTGTTTTTT. This gives the protein CASSRGQMNTGELFF.

The chain is built from TRBV19 and TRBJ2-2; TRBD1 aligns across 11 bases. CDR3 length: 17 residues. Germline V lookup: CDR1 LNHDA, CDR2 SQIVND (reference sequence). V was clipped by 5 bases and J by 0 bases; unmatched bases: 5. The CDR3 sequence: CASSFPGQGANTGELFF. In nucleotides, the CDR3 is TGTGCCAGTAGTTTTCCGGGACAGGGGGCGAACACCGGGGAGCTGTTTTTT. The full variable domain, in which reference TRBV19 and TRBJ2-2 provide the parts outside the CDR3, is DGGITQSPKYLFRKEGQNVTLSCEQNLNHDAMYWYRQDPGQGLRLIYYSQIVNDFQKGDIAEGYSVSREKKESFPLTVTSAQKNPTAFYLCASSFPGQGANTGELFFGEGSRLTVL.

V and J are TRBV4-1 and TRBJ2-5, with a tentative D call TRBD1 (5 bases). The V and J ends lost 1 base and 5 bases respectively, with 14 bases between them. Germline V gives CDR1 MGHRA, CDR2 YSYEKL. The CDR3 covers 15 residues. The CDR3 region is CASSQAGPSAETQYF. The CDR3 region has the DNA TGCGCCAGCAGCCAAGCAGGGCCGTCCGCGGAGACCCAGTACTTC.

The genes are TRBV7-9 and TRBJ2-4; D unresolved. The CDR3 is made up of 14 amino acids. V was cut by 1 base and J by 3 bases, with 7 bases left in between. In germline, CDR1 is SEHNR, CDR2 FQNEAQ (reference sequence). The CDR3, as DNA: TGTGCCAGCAGCTTAGTTCCAGTCAAAAACATTCAGTACTTC. Encoded protein: CASSLVPVKNIQYF.

V usage is TRBV29-1 and J usage is TRBJ2-3; 7 positions agree with TRBD1. Germline CDR1 is SQVTM and CDR2 is ANQGSEA. There are 14 residues in the CDR3. The V segment lost 6 bases and the J segment 0 bases; nucleotides outside the gene matches: 6. CDR3 loop: CSVATGASTDTQYF. CDR3 bases: TGCAGCGTGGCCACAGGGGCAAGCACAGATACGCAGTATTTT.

This clone came up once. The chain combines TRBV28 with TRBJ1-6; D may be TRBD1 (6 bases). The V and J ends lost 5 bases and 7 bases respectively, with 12 bases between them. Germline values: CDR1 MDHEN, CDR2 SYDVKM. This CDR3 is built from 14 residues. This CDR3 reads CASSISGENSPLHF. The DNA of the CDR3 is TGTGCCAGCAGTATATCAGGGGAGAATTCACCCCTCCACTTT. Using reference TRBV28 and TRBJ1-6 for the parts outside the CDR3, the full variable domain is DVKVTQSSRYLVKRTGEKVFLECVQDMDHENMFWYRQDPGLGLRLIYFSYDVKMKEKGDIPEGYSVSREKKERFSLILESASTNQTSMYLCASSISGENSPLHFGNGTRLTVT.

This clone appeared a few times. The rearrangement uses TRBV9 and TRBJ2-7; D remains ambiguous. CDR3 length: 15 amino acids. The V end was cut by 1 base, the J end by 0 bases, with 11 bases between. Germline values: CDR1 SGDLS, CDR2 YYNGEE. DNA for the CDR3: TGTGCCAGCAGCGTAAACTCGCATCACTCCTACGAGCAGTACTTC. It is translated as CASSVNSHHSYEQYF. Together with reference TRBV9 and TRBJ2-7, the CDR3 gives the full variable domain: DSGVTQTPKHLITATGQRVTLRCSPRSGDLSVYWYQQSLDQGLQFLIQYYNGEERAKGNILERFSAQQFPDLHSELNLSSLELGDSALYFCASSVNSHHSYEQYFGPGTRLTVT.

The gene calls are TRBV5-1 and TRBJ2-2, with D perhaps TRBD1 (6 bases). This CDR3 has 16 amino acids. Per germline, CDR1 SGHRS and CDR2 YFSETQ. The ends were cut back, 10 bases at V and 0 bases at J, with 19 bases in the middle. CDR3 nucleotide sequence: TGCGCCGTGCATGGTGGGACAAATACGAACACCGGGGAGCTGTTTTTT. Translation gives CAVHGGTNTNTGELFF.

The chain uses TRBV19 and TRBJ2-2, with TRBD2 as a possible D gene (6 bases). The CDR3 sequence is 12 residues long. Deletions cut 6 bases from V and 6 bases from J, with 8 bases between. Germline V lookup: CDR1 LNHDA, CDR2 SQIVND (reference sequence). CDR3 amino acids: CASRGGPGELFF. In nucleotides, the CDR3 is TGTGCCAGTAGGGGAGGACCCGGGGAGCTGTTTTTT.

V usage is TRBV5-6 and J usage is TRBJ2-7; TRBD2 aligns across 8 bases. Germline loops: CDR1 SGHDT, CDR2 YYEEEE. This CDR3 has 15 residues. V dropped 5 bases and J dropped 2; count of bases not matched to a gene: 9. CDR3 bases: TGTGCCAGCAGTCGGGGGGGCTCGAGAACCTACGAGCAGTACTTC. It translates to CASSRGGSRTYEQYF.

The rearrangement links TRBV5-5 to TRBJ2-7, with 10 positions matching TRBD1. Germline-derived CDR1 and CDR2 are SGHKS and YYEKEE (reference sequence). The CDR3 loop spans 16 amino acids. V was clipped by 4 bases and J by 4 bases; unmatched bases: 11. CDR3 region: CASSLGVGTGAYEQYF. CDR3 bases: TGTGCCAGCAGCCTGGGGGTCGGGACAGGGGCTTACGAGCAGTACTTC.

This chain uses TRBV27 with TRBJ1-2, with 7 bases identical to TRBD1. The germline gives CDR1 MNHEY, CDR2 SMNVEV (reference sequence). V gave up 2 bases and J gave up 8 bases; unmatched junction bases: 5. This CDR3 contains 13 residues. As DNA, the CDR3 is TGTGCCAGCAGTTTAACAGGGGTTGACGGCTACACCTTC. This encodes CASSLTGVDGYTF.

CDR3 protein: CASSPPGGREQYF. The DNA for the CDR3 is TGTGCCAGCAGCCCACCAGGGGGGCGCGAGCAGTACTTC. The rearrangement uses TRBV9 and TRBJ2-7; perhaps TRBD1 as D (7 bases). Germline loops: CDR1 SGDLS, CDR2 YYNGEE. This CDR3 contains 13 residues. The V and J ends lost 4 bases and 6 bases respectively, with 14 bases between them.

This chain uses TRBV2 with TRBJ1-5, with TRBD1 identical over 10 bases. V trimming: 11 bases; J trimming: 5 bases; junction bases outside the gene matches: 6. Germline CDR1 reads SNHLY; CDR2 reads FYNNEI. The CDR3 contains 13 residues. The CDR3 loop reads CAVTGTGDQPQHF. Here the CDR3 DNA reads TGTGCCGTAACCGGGACAGGGGATCAGCCCCAGCATTTT.

The rearrangement joins TRBV4-1 to TRBJ2-7; D might be TRBD1 (5 bases). The CDR3 extends over 14 amino acids. Germline lookup yields CDR1 MGHRA and CDR2 YSYEKL. The V end was cut by 1 base, the J end by 2 bases, with 9 bases between. The CDR3 region is CASSQVDSAYEQYF. The CDR3 DNA reads as TGCGCCAGCAGCCAAGTCGACAGCGCCTACGAGCAGTACTTC.